This T cell receptor (beta chain) appears in the sequencing data of a study of beta chain features in type 1 diabetes. CDR3 length: 14 amino acids. Trimming removed 1 base from V and 5 bases from J, with 11 bases in between. Germline-derived CDR1 and CDR2 are SGHVS and FNYEAQ. This clone was seen only a few times. The antigen is unknown. One heparinised blood draw, averaging about 116 mL, came from each donor. Sorting gave populations that all exceeded 98% purity. Study-wide results and limits: PCR might favor shorter templates, but any such skew would affect patients and controls equally. Shortening of TCRB CDR3s, moderate but significant, appeared in all four CD4+ subsets of Type 1 diabetes patients.

Sequencing targeted expressed TCRB transcripts, as all isolated RNA had been reverse transcribed. TCRdb's table, derived via immunoSEQ multiplex PCR, lists solely in-frame clones and lacks some. The sample records 100,000 to 150,000 clones, roughly 10% being singletons. Sequenced sample: central memory CD4+ T cells from blood. The TCR comes from a man aged 25-45 years with type 1 diabetes. The chain employs TRBV7-6 and TRBJ1-1; D gene ambiguous. CDR3 in amino acids: CASSLGGPGTEAFF. The CDR3 DNA sequence: TGTGCCAGCAGCTTAGGCGGGCCTGGGACTGAAGCTTTCTTT.